The following is a TCR beta chain sequence with its context. Its antigen remains unknown. TCRdb's table, derived via immunoSEQ multiplex PCR, lists solely in-frame clones and lacks some. The data show 200,000 or so clones, just over 70% seen once. This record belongs to a study of cytotoxic CD8 clonotypes in ibrutinib-treated CLL. On the study more broadly: Response material was collected after a median around 12 months of treatment, range 6 to 36.

The CDR3 contains 15 residues. V lost 0 bases, J lost 4 bases, and 10 bases lay in between. Germline assignment: CDR1 MNHEY and CDR2 SVGAGI. Study-level results: Under treatment, the uncommon public clonotypes either contracted or remained stable.

The TCR comes from a human donor with chronic lymphocytic leukemia. V gene TRBV6-5 combines with J gene TRBJ1-3; the D is unclear. Sequences were derived from PBMCs, sampled after 12 months of ibrutinib treatment. The DNA for the CDR3 is TGTGCCAGCAGTTACTCGAGACTCGGGGGAAACACCATATATTTT. Its translation is CASSYSRLGGNTIYF.